Listed below are T cell receptor beta chains from one sample, sequenced in a study of beta chain features in type 1 diabetes. The protocol was immunoSEQ multiplex PCR, while the TCRdb copy is restricted to in-frame clones and leaves out a portion. The data show 300,000 to 400,000 clones, around 10% seen once. Specimen: central memory CD4+ T cells from blood. The source is a man younger than 45 with type 1 diabetes. Each CDR3 is given with its conserved first and last residue. Fields, in order: J gene, clone size, V gene, D gene, CDR3 DNA, CDR3 protein. The D gene is left open where the match is weak. The size of a clone is reported for some rows only, either as once, few or many, or as a class for expanded clones.

>TRBJ2-2|.|TRBV19|.
TGTGCCAGTAGTATAAAGGGGGGAGCGAACACCGGGGAGCTGTTTTTT
CASSIKGGANTGELFF
>TRBJ2-4|.|TRBV6-1|.
TGTGCCAGCAGGGAATGGGACCAGCAGTACTTC
CASREWDQQYF
>TRBJ2-7|few|TRBV9|TRBD1
TGTGCCAGCAGCTCCGGGACAGGGGGCGCAGGTTACTTC
CASSSGTGGAGYF
>TRBJ2-2|.|TRBV5-1|.
TGCGCCAGCAGCCCTGGGGCGGCGAACACCGGGGAGCTGTTTTTT
CASSPGAANTGELFF
>TRBJ2-5|many|TRBV7-8|.
TGTGCCAGCAGCTTAGGAGGGGGGGAGACCCAGTACTTC
CASSLGGGETQYF
>TRBJ1-2|few|TRBV28|TRBD1
TGTGCCAGCAGTTGGGGACAGGGGAATTTAGGCTACACCTTC
CASSWGQGNLGYTF
>TRBJ1-5|few|TRBV6-1|.
TGTGCCAGCAGTGCCAACTCCGGGGAAGGGGGTCAGCCCCAGCATTTT
CASSANSGEGGQPQHF
>TRBJ2-5|.|TRBV29-1|.
TGCAGCGCTTCGGGACCGCAGGGGACCCAGTACTTC
CSASGPQGTQYF
>TRBJ1-5|few|TRBV19|.
TGTGCCACCTCTCGGGCAGGGGCGCGGGATAGCAATCAGCCCCAGCATTTT
CATSRAGARDSNQPQHF
>TRBJ2-7|.|TRBV7-6|TRBD1
TGTGCCAGCAGTTCCCCAGGGGGCCGCGAGCAGTACTTC
CASSSPGGREQYF
>TRBJ2-7|.|TRBV10-3|.
TGTGCCATCAGTGGCCAGGTCTCCTACGAGCAGTACTTC
CAISGQVSYEQYF
>TRBJ2-2|many|TRBV5-1|TRBD2
TGCGCCAGCAGCAACCAGAAAGCGGGAGGAAGGACCGGGGAGCTGTTTTTT
CASSNQKAGGRTGELFF
>TRBJ2-1|.|TRBV28|.
TGTGCCAGCAGTCGGGCGTACGATGGCTCCTACAATGAGCAGTTCTTC
CASSRAYDGSYNEQFF
>TRBJ2-2|.|TRBV4-2|TRBD1
TGTGCCAGCAGCCCCATGGGACAGGCTAACACCGGGGAGCTGTTTTTT
CASSPMGQANTGELFF
>TRBJ1-6|few|TRBV4-2|.
TGTGCCAGCAGCCAAGGAGGGGATAATTCACCCCTCCACTTT
CASSQGGDNSPLHF
>TRBJ2-3|few|TRBV5-1|TRBD2
TGCGCCAGCAGCTCTCTAGCGGGAGGAGACGCAGATACGCAGTATTTT
CASSSLAGGDADTQYF
>TRBJ1-2|.|TRBV11-2|.
TGTGCCAGCAGCTTACTATTCGGGAACTATGGCTACACCTTC
CASSLLFGNYGYTF
>TRBJ2-7|.|TRBV7-2|.
TGTGCCAGCAGCTTAGGAGGGATAGGGTACTTC
CASSLGGIGYF
>TRBJ2-2|many|TRBV25-1|.
TGTGCCAGCAGGGGGGGCTTGTCCTCCGGGGAGCTGTTTTTT
CASRGGLSSGELFF
>TRBJ1-2|few|TRBV28|.
TGTGCCAGCAGTATCCCCGGGTCCTACCTCGGCTACACCTTC
CASSIPGSYLGYTF
>TRBJ1-2|.|TRBV7-2|.
TGTGCCAGCAGCCCCCCTAACAGCAACTATGGCTACACCTTC
CASSPPNSNYGYTF
>TRBJ2-1|.|TRBV28|.
TGTGCCAGCAGTTTAGCAGGGGGGCCCCAACGCAATGAGCAGTTCTTC
CASSLAGGPQRNEQFF
>TRBJ1-5|few|TRBV6-1|.
TGTGCCAGCAGTGAGAGCAGGAATCAGCCCCAGCATTTT
CASSESRNQPQHF
>TRBJ2-7|.|TRBV5-1|.
TGCGCCAGCAAGATCCAGCAGGGCCCCTACGAGCAGTACTTC
CASKIQQGPYEQYF
>TRBJ2-5|few|TRBV7-7|TRBD2
TGTGCTAGCAGCCGAGGGACTAGCGGGAGTTGGGTATCTGAGACCCAGTACTTC
CASSRGTSGSWVSETQYF
>TRBJ2-5|.|TRBV5-4|TRBD1
TGTGCCAGCAGACCAGACAGGGACCAACAAGAGACCCAGTACTTC
CASRPDRDQQETQYF
>TRBJ2-7|.|TRBV7-2|.
TGTGCCAGCAGCTTATCGTGGACCTACGAGCAGTACTTC
CASSLSWTYEQYF
>TRBJ1-1|.|TRBV28|.
TGTGCCAGCAGCTCAATCGGGGCGAACACTGAAGCTTTCTTT
CASSSIGANTEAFF
>TRBJ2-5|few|TRBV2|.
TGTGCCAGCTCAGTGAGTGAGACCCAGTACTTC
CASSVSETQYF
>TRBJ2-4|.|TRBV5-1|TRBD2
TGCGCCAGCAGCCCCGGACCCGGGACTATGAGTGTCTGGTACTTC
CASSPGPGTMSVWYF
>TRBJ2-3|.|TRBV6-1|.
TGTGCCAGCAGTGAACTCATAGGAGGTTTGGGGGGCACAGATACGCAGTATTTT
CASSELIGGLGGTDTQYF
>TRBJ1-2|.|TRBV2|.
TGTGCCGCTAGCCCCGCTAACTATGGCTACACCTTC
CAASPANYGYTF
>TRBJ2-1|few|TRBV7-3|.
TGTGCCAGCAGCCTCACGGGCGACAATGAGCAGTTCTTC
CASSLTGDNEQFF
>TRBJ1-2|.|TRBV19|TRBD1
TGTGCCAGTAGTCCGGGACAGGGAATAAGCTATGGCTACACCTTC
CASSPGQGISYGYTF
>TRBJ2-3|.|TRBV5-4|TRBD2
TGTGCCAGCAGCTCGACTAGCGGGAGTCCCCACACAGATACGCAGTATTTT
CASSSTSGSPHTDTQYF
>TRBJ2-5|many|TRBV13|.
TGTGCCAGCAGCCCCCGGGCCCAAGAGACCCAGTACTTC
CASSPRAQETQYF
>TRBJ2-7|few|TRBV18|.
TGTGCCAGCTCGCCTCAGGCCAGGGACTACGAGCAGTACTTC
CASSPQARDYEQYF
>TRBJ2-2|.|TRBV29-1|.
TGCAGCGTGCAGCATTGGGGGGCGAACACCGGGGAGCTGTTTTTT
CSVQHWGANTGELFF
>TRBJ1-5|few|TRBV7-9|TRBD1
TGTGCCAGCAGCTTATTTCTGGGGACAGGGCACCAGCCCCAGCATTTT
CASSLFLGTGHQPQHF
>TRBJ2-3|few|TRBV19|TRBD2
TGTGCCAGTAGTCTACTAGCGGGGGACACAGATACGCAGTATTTT
CASSLLAGDTDTQYF
>TRBJ2-2|many|TRBV7-8|TRBD1
TGTGCCAGCAGCTTTCGGTCGGGGACAGCGAACACCGGGGAGCTGTTTTTT
CASSFRSGTANTGELFF
>TRBJ2-5|few|TRBV7-3|.
TGTGCCAGCAGTCAAGACAAAGAAGAGACCCAGTACTTC
CASSQDKEETQYF
>TRBJ2-5|few|TRBV5-1|TRBD1
TGCGCCAGCAGCCAGGGACAGGGACCCCAAGAGACCCAGTACTTC
CASSQGQGPQETQYF
>TRBJ1-4|.|TRBV4-1|.
TGCGCCAGCAGCCTCCAAGGCGGGGTTGGGGAAAAACTGTTTTTT
CASSLQGGVGEKLFF
>TRBJ2-3|many|TRBV4-2|.
TGTGCCAGCAGCCAAGGTCCCACAGATACGCAGTATTTT
CASSQGPTDTQYF
>TRBJ1-2|.|TRBV6-6|.
TGTGCCAGCAGAGGCCAGGCCGCCGGTGGCTACACCTTC
CASRGQAAGGYTF